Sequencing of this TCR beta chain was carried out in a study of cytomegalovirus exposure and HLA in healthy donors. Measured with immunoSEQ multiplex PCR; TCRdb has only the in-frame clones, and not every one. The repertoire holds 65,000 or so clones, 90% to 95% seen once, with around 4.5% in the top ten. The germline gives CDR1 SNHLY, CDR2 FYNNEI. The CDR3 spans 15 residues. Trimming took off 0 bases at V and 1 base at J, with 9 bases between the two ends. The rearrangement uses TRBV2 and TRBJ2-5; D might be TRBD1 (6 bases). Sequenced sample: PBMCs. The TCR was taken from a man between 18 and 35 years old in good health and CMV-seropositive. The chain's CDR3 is CASSEAAGAQETQYF. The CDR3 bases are TGTGCCAGCAGTGAAGCTGCAGGGGCCCAAGAGACCCAGTACTTC. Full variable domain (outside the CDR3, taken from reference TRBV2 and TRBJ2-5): EPEVTQTPSHQVTQMGQEVILRCVPISNHLYFYWYRQILGQKVEFLVSFYNNEISEKSEIFDDQFSVERPDGSNFTLKIRSTKLEDSAMYFCASSEAAGAQETQYFGPGTRLLVL.